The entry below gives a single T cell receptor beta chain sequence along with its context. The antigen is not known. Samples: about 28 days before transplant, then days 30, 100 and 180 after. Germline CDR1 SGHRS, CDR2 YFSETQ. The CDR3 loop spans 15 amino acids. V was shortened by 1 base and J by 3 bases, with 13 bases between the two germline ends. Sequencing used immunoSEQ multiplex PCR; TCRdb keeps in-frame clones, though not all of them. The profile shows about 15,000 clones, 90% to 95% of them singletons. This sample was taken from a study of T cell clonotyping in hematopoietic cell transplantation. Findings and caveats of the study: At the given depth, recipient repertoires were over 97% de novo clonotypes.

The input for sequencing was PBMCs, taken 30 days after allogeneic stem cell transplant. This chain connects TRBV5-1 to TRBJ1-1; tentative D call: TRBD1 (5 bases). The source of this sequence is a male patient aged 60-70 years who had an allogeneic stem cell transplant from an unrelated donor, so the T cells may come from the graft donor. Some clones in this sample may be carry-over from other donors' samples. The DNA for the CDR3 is TGCGCCAGCAGCTTGTTGGGGCGTGGGGACACTGAAGCTTTCTTT. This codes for CASSLLGRGDTEAFF.